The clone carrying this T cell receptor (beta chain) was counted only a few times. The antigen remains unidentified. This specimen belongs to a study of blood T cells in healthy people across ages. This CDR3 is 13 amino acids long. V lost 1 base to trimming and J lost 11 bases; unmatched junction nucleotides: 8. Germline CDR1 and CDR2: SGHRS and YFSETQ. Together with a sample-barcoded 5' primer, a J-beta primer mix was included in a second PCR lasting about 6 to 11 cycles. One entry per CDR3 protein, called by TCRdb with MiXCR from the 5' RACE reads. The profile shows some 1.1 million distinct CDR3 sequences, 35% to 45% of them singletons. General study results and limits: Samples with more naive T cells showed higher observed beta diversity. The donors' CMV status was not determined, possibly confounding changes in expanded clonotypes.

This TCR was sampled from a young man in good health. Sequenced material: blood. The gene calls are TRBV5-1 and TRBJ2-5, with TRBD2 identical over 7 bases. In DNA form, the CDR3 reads TGCGCCAGCAGCTTGCCCGGGAGGAATGAGCAGTACTTC. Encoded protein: CASSLPGRNEQYF.